This T cell receptor (beta chain) derives from a study of regulatory T cells in long-lasting Graves disease. Study information: Graves' patients with a new diagnosis had received antithyroid drugs under 3 months.

Construction of TCR beta libraries relied on iRepertoire HTBI primers and on Arm-PCR targeting CDR3 regions. TCRdb ran MiXCR on the multiplex PCR reads and lists one entry per CDR3 protein. The sample yields about 240,000 distinct CDR3 sequences, around 20% seen once. V lost 6 bases and J 3 bases, leaving 14 bases between the germline ends. This CDR3 region has 15 residues. The table lists this clonotype with many counts. Time point in this sample: newly diagnosed GD, antithyroid drugs for less than 3 months. The authors made the TCR library using RNA they extracted from PBMCs. The sample was peripheral blood mononuclear cells (PBMCs), taken at new diagnosis, from a patient treated with antithyroid drugs. The chain combines TRBV12-3 or TRBV12-4 with TRBJ2-2; tentatively, D is TRBD1 (6 bases). The receptor comes from a female donor with Graves disease. CDR3 protein: CASRYTGNHTGELFF. DNA of the CDR3: TGTGCCAGCAGGTACACAGGGAACCACACCGGGGAGCTGTTTTTT.